These 9 T cell receptor beta chains were all obtained from the same sample, sequenced in a study of cytomegalovirus exposure and HLA in healthy donors (dated by TCRdb to 2015 to 2018). The library was generated by the immunoSEQ multiplex PCR assay. Here the immuneACCESS table is served through TCRdb, limited to in-frame sequences with V and J called. Missing clones are a known gap in these copies; in checked studies unresolved V genes cover under half, and the rest lacks a known reason. This sample lists under 80,000 clones; about 89% were detected once. In total, the top ten clones hold roughly 1.2% of the sample. The sequencing sample was made of PBMCs. The origin of the receptors is a woman between 18 and 29 years old in good health and CMV-seronegative.

The chain uses TRBV30 and TRBJ2-3; tentatively, D is TRBD2 (6 bases). The V end was cut by 8 bases, the J end by 1 base, with 13 bases between. The CDR3 contains 13 residues. Germline CDR1 and CDR2: GTSNPN and SVGIG (reference sequence). The CDR3 DNA is TGTGCCCTGGGGGGTGCGGGCACAGATACGCAGTATTTT. Translating it yields CALGGAGTDTQYF.

The chain combines TRBV13 with TRBJ2-5; D is possibly TRBD2 (6 bases). The CDR3 has 14 amino acids. V dropped 5 bases and J dropped 4 bases, with 14 bases sitting between them. CDR1 and CDR2 (germline): PRHDT, FYEKMQ (reference sequence). The CDR3 sequence: CASSAGAGRETQYF. The CDR3 nucleotides are TGTGCCAGCAGCGCGGGCGCGGGACGAGAGACCCAGTACTTC.

The chain couples TRBV28 to TRBJ1-5, with D possibly being TRBD1 (5 bases). V was shortened by 8 bases and J by 4 bases, with 18 bases between the two germline ends. This CDR3 has 15 residues. Germline CDR1 is MDHEN and CDR2 is SYDVKM. This CDR3 is CASQLGQGGNQPQHF. For the CDR3, the DNA is TGTGCCAGCCAACTGGGGCAGGGAGGTAATCAGCCCCAGCATTTT.

The V call is TRBV6-4, the J call TRBJ2-3; tentative D call: TRBD1 (6 bases). Germline values: CDR1 MRHNA, CDR2 SNTAGT. Trimming shortened V by 0 bases and J by 1 base, and 8 bases separated the two germline ends. The CDR3 is 15 amino acids. CDR3 residues: CASSDSPGGTDTQYF. CDR3 DNA: TGTGCCAGCAGTGACTCGCCAGGGGGCACAGATACGCAGTATTTT.

This clone was seen only once. This CDR3 reads CSVGQGSNTIYF. The CDR3 DNA is TGCAGCGTAGGACAGGGATCAAACACCATATATTTT. This chain joins TRBV29-1 and TRBJ1-3; 8 nucleotides agree with TRBD1. V lost 6 bases and J lost 6; bases outside the gene matches: 4. This CDR3 region has 12 residues. The germline CDR1 and CDR2 sequences are SQVTM and ANQGSEA.

This chain connects TRBV30 to TRBJ2-7; 7 bases match TRBD2. After removal of 1 base from V and 2 bases from J, the junction contained 5 bases not matched to a gene. The CDR3 extends over 14 amino acids. Germline assignment: CDR1 GTSNPN and CDR2 SVGIG (reference sequence). The CDR3 loop reads CAWSAGLPAYEQYF. CDR3 coding DNA: TGTGCCTGGAGTGCGGGACTACCAGCCTACGAGCAGTACTTC.

The chain recombines TRBV28 with TRBJ1-5; no clear D gene. The CDR3 covers 12 residues. Germline V gene sequence: CDR1 MDHEN, CDR2 SYDVKM. In nucleotides, the CDR3 is TGTGCTGCGTCCCGGAGGAATCAGCCCCAGCATTTT. It translates to CAASRRNQPQHF. Drawing the rest from reference TRBV28 and TRBJ1-5, the complete variable domain is DVKVTQSSRYLVKRTGEKVFLECVQDMDHENMFWYRQDPGLGLRLIYFSYDVKMKEKGDIPEGYSVSREKKERFSLILESASTNQTSMYLCAASRRNQPQHFGDGTRLSIL.

The rearrangement joins TRBV7-2 to TRBJ1-2, with 10 bases aligning to TRBD1. Germline CDR1 is SGHTA and CDR2 is FQGNSA. V was clipped by 4 bases and J by 5 bases; unmatched bases: 4. The CDR3 covers 14 residues. CDR3 amino acids: CASSSTGGEYGYTF. CDR3 coding DNA: TGTGCCAGCAGCTCGACAGGGGGCGAATATGGCTACACCTTC.

The chain employs TRBV5-1 and TRBJ2-2; D is undetermined. Germline V lookup: CDR1 SGHRS, CDR2 YFSETQ. The CDR3 contains 12 residues. The V and J ends lost 2 bases and 4 bases respectively, with 3 bases between them. CDR3 coding DNA: TGCGCCAGCAGCTTCAGCACCGGGGAGCTGTTTTTT. Translating it yields CASSFSTGELFF.